The 23 T cell receptor beta chains listed next were all sequenced from one sample in a study of blood T cells in healthy people across ages. A sample-barcoded 5' primer and a J-beta primer mix were used in a second PCR of roughly 6 to 12 cycles. TCRdb reprocessed the 5' RACE reads via MiXCR and lists one record per CDR3 protein. The data contain some 1.4 million distinct CDR3 sequences, around 42% of them singletons. The sequencing input was blood. Every receptor here comes from a woman between 18 and 29 years old in good health.

The CDR3 sequence: CSARGYTRDSSSQTQYF. CDR3 bases: TGCAGTGCTAGAGGTTACACCCGGGACAGTTCCTCTCAAACGCAGTATTTT. This chain links TRBV20-1 with TRBJ2-3; 7 bases fit TRBD1. Germline V gene sequence: CDR1 DFQATT, CDR2 SNEGSKA (reference sequence). The V segment lost 1 base and the J segment 9 bases; nucleotides outside the gene matches: 19. The CDR3 has 17 amino acids.

This chain joins TRBV3-1 and TRBJ1-1; a possible D gene is TRBD1 (6 bases). The CDR3 covers 16 residues. Trimming left V 3 bases short and J 9 bases short, with 23 bases between. Germline values: CDR1 LGHDT, CDR2 YNNKEL (reference sequence). CDR3 sequence (DNA): TGTGCCAGCAGCCAGGCCCAGACAGGACCGGCCCTGAAAGCTTTCTTT. This translates into CASSQAQTGPALKAFF.

This chain connects TRBV20-1 to TRBJ2-7; unclear D gene. This CDR3 spans 13 amino acids. Trimming took off 2 bases at V and 2 bases at J, with 10 bases between the two ends. Germline-derived CDR1 and CDR2 are DFQATT and SNEGSKA (reference sequence). CDR3 coding DNA: TGCAGTGCTAGATCCGACACGGCCTACGAGCAGTACTTC. This encodes CSARSDTAYEQYF.

This clonotype was recorded a few times. The rearrangement uses TRBV27 and TRBJ2-1; 12 nucleotides line up with TRBD2. Germline V gene sequence: CDR1 MNHEY, CDR2 SMNVEV (reference sequence). V shed 5 bases, J shed 5 bases, and the junction held 7 bases outside the gene matches. The CDR3 runs 16 residues. The CDR3 bases are TGTGCCAGCAGTCATCGGACTAGCGGGGTCCACAATGAGCAGTTCTTC. The encoded protein is CASSHRTSGVHNEQFF.

The rearrangement joins TRBV20-1 to TRBJ2-1, with 8 bases that match TRBD2. J was trimmed by 1 base and V by 6 bases; bases with no gene match: 11. CDR3 length: 16 residues. Germline values: CDR1 DFQATT, CDR2 SNEGSKA (reference sequence). The CDR3 sequence: CSALSLGLVSYNEQFF. The CDR3 nucleotides read TGCAGTGCGTTAAGTTTGGGACTAGTGTCCTACAATGAGCAGTTCTTC.

The V call is TRBV20-1, the J call TRBJ1-2; TRBD1 matches at 8 bases. J lost 7 bases, V lost 7 bases, and 8 bases had no gene match. The germline V gene has CDR1 DFQATT and CDR2 SNEGSKA (reference sequence). The CDR3 length is 12 residues. The CDR3 here is CSGQTGVRGYTF. In DNA, the CDR3 is TGCAGTGGACAGACAGGGGTTCGTGGCTACACCTTC.

The chain carries TRBV28 and TRBJ2-4, with 7 bases matching TRBD1. Germline V gives CDR1 MDHEN, CDR2 SYDVKM. Unmatched junction bases numbered 16, after V lost 4 bases and J lost 13 bases. This CDR3 region has 15 residues. For the CDR3, the DNA is TGTGCCAGCAGTTCCGCCGGGACAGAGATTGGAGAGCAGTACTTC. It yields the protein CASSSAGTEIGEQYF.

This clonotype was counted a few times. J is TRBJ2-1 and V is TRBV5-1, with 11 bases that match TRBD2. CDR1 is SGHRS and CDR2 is YFSETQ in the germline V gene. The CDR3 totals 17 residues. V gave up 2 bases and J gave up 7 bases; unmatched junction bases: 11. The CDR3 here is CASSFPQTSGRGNEQFF. For the CDR3, the DNA is TGCGCCAGCAGCTTCCCCCAAACTAGCGGGAGAGGTAATGAGCAGTTCTTC.

This clonotype was detected many times. The rearrangement uses TRBV6-5 and TRBJ2-7, with 9 bases matching TRBD2. Per the germline V gene, CDR1 is MNHEY and CDR2 is SVGAGI. CDR3 size: 15 residues. V shed 4 bases and J 1 base; nucleotides not matched to a gene: 5. The CDR3 loop reads CASSSLAGASYEQYF. In DNA form, the CDR3 reads TGTGCCAGCAGTTCATTAGCGGGAGCGTCCTACGAGCAGTACTTC.

This clonotype occurred a few times. The genes are TRBV25-1 and TRBJ1-2, with 9 bases that match TRBD1. J gave up 2 bases and V 4 bases, and 5 bases lay outside the gene matches. The CDR3 consists of 15 residues. Germline V lookup: CDR1 MGHDK, CDR2 SYGVNS. The CDR3 is CASSAGQGWNYGYTF. Written as DNA, the CDR3 is TGTGCCAGCAGTGCCGGACAGGGGTGGAACTATGGCTACACCTTC.

Only a few counts were recorded for this clonotype. V is TRBV6-5 and J is TRBJ1-4; D is possibly TRBD1 (5 bases). CDR1 and CDR2 from the germline V gene are MNHEY and SVGAGI. V lost 2 bases and J 4 bases, leaving 11 bases between the germline ends. The CDR3 has 15 amino acids. The CDR3 sequence is CASSYVQGGNEKLFF. The CDR3 bases are TGTGCCAGCAGTTACGTCCAGGGCGGTAATGAAAAACTGTTTTTT.

The chain recombines TRBV3-1 with TRBJ2-7, with D tentatively TRBD2 (6 bases). V lost 4 bases, J lost 7 bases, and 17 bases lay in between. CDR3 length: 14 residues. Germline CDR1 reads LGHDT; CDR2 reads YNNKEL (reference sequence). This chain's CDR3 is CASSLTGSHNEQYF. The CDR3 DNA reads TGTGCCAGCAGCCTCACCGGGAGCCACAATGAGCAGTACTTC.

The chain uses TRBV29-1 and TRBJ1-2, with 8 nucleotides matching TRBD1. Trimming cost V 6 bases and J 3 bases; bases outside gene matches: 6. The germline V gene has CDR1 SQVTM and CDR2 ANQGSEA. The CDR3 runs 13 residues. This CDR3 is CSVPMTGDYGYTF. CDR3 nucleotides: TGCAGCGTCCCCATGACAGGGGACTATGGCTACACCTTC. The whole variable domain, filled in from reference TRBV29-1 and TRBJ1-2, reads SAVISQKPSRDICQRGTSLTIQCQVDSQVTMMFWYRQQPGQSLTLIATANQGSEATYESGFVIDKFPISRPNLTFSTLTVSNMSPEDSSIYLCSVPMTGDYGYTFGSGTRLTVV.

J is TRBJ2-3 and V is TRBV28; 9 bases align to TRBD1. V gave up 6 bases and J gave up 2 bases; unmatched junction bases: 12. In germline, CDR1 is MDHEN, CDR2 SYDVKM. This CDR3 has 17 amino acids. CDR3 in DNA: TGTGCCAGCAGCCCCTTCGGACAGGGGCCTTTCACAGATACGCAGTATTTT. This encodes CASSPFGQGPFTDTQYF.

In this sample, this clonotype turned up a few times. The chain carries TRBV5-1 and TRBJ1-5; D ambiguous. CDR3 length equals 14 residues. Germline V gene sequence: CDR1 SGHRS, CDR2 YFSETQ. The ends were cut back, 4 bases at V and 6 bases at J, with 14 bases in the middle. The CDR3 loop is CASSTGGDAQPQHF. DNA of the CDR3: TGCGCCAGCAGCACGGGCGGGGATGCTCAGCCCCAGCATTTT.

This clonotype has just a few counts. This CDR3 is CASSYRGVTSSYEQYF. CDR3 bases: TGTGCCAGCAGTTACCGCGGGGTAACGAGCTCCTACGAGCAGTACTTC. The chain links TRBV6-2 or TRBV6-3 to TRBJ2-7; tentative D call: TRBD2 (6 bases). The V gene's germline CDR1 is MNHEY and CDR2 SVGEGT. This CDR3 has 16 amino acids. The ends were cut back, 2 bases at V and 0 bases at J, with 14 bases in the middle.

CDR3 residues: CASSQDEGLAGGLRQDTQYF. In DNA, the CDR3 is TGCGCCAGCAGCCAAGATGAGGGACTAGCGGGAGGGCTTCGGCAGGATACGCAGTATTTT. J is TRBJ2-3 and V is TRBV4-1, with 16 nucleotides matching TRBD2. Germline CDR1 is MGHRA and CDR2 is YSYEKL. V trimming: 0 bases; J trimming: 6 bases; junction bases outside the gene matches: 12. CDR3 size: 20 residues.

For the CDR3, the DNA is TGCAGCGTCCTGAGGCGAGGGGAGCAGTACTTC. Protein sequence: CSVLRRGEQYF. The rearrangement uses TRBV29-1 and TRBJ2-4, with D tentatively TRBD1 or TRBD2 (5 bases each). Germline lookup yields CDR1 SQVTM and CDR2 ANQGSEA. This CDR3 comprises 11 residues. V lost 6 bases, J lost 13 bases, and 16 bases lay in between.

V gene TRBV6-2 or TRBV6-3 combines with J gene TRBJ2-5; D call uncertain. This CDR3 spans 16 amino acids. The germline CDR1 and CDR2 sequences are MNHEY and SVGEGT. The V and J ends lost 7 bases and 2 bases respectively, with 20 bases between them. CDR3 residues: CASTKSGKQTQETQYF. In nucleotides, the CDR3 is TGTGCCAGCACTAAATCCGGCAAGCAAACTCAAGAGACCCAGTACTTC.

The J gene is TRBJ2-5, the V gene TRBV5-1; 11 bases fit TRBD1. Per the germline V gene, CDR1 is SGHRS and CDR2 is YFSETQ. V dropped 0 bases and J dropped 1; count of bases not matched to a gene: 5. CDR3 length: 17 amino acids. The CDR3 sequence: CASSLAAGTGGQETQYF. CDR3 DNA sequence: TGCGCCAGCAGCTTGGCCGCCGGGACAGGGGGCCAAGAGACCCAGTACTTC.

The genes are TRBV7-8 and TRBJ1-1, with 7 bases aligning to TRBD1. V gave up 5 bases and J gave up 6 bases; unmatched junction bases: 3. Germline-derived CDR1 and CDR2 are SGHVS and FQNEAQ. This CDR3 has 12 amino acids. The CDR3 sequence: CASSPGQAEAFF. The CDR3 DNA reads TGTGCCAGCAGCCCCGGACAGGCTGAAGCTTTCTTT.

The rearrangement links TRBV20-1 to TRBJ1-4; D may be TRBD1 (5 bases). The CDR3 sequence is 15 residues long. From germline, CDR1 is DFQATT and CDR2 SNEGSKA (reference sequence). The V gene lost 0 bases and the J gene lost 8 bases, with 16 bases spanning the gap. The chain's CDR3 is CSAREGVGLKEKLFF. CDR3 sequence (DNA): TGCAGTGCTAGAGAGGGGGTAGGGTTGAAAGAAAAACTGTTTTTT.

This clonotype was picked up one time. This chain joins TRBV20-1 and TRBJ2-1, with 11 bases fitting TRBD2. The CDR3 totals 14 residues. Per germline, CDR1 DFQATT and CDR2 SNEGSKA (reference sequence). In DNA form, the CDR3 reads TGCAGCCATACTAGCGGGAGTCTCAGGAATGAGCAGTTCTTC. Amino acid sequence: CSHTSGSLRNEQFF.